These 18 T cell receptor beta chains were sequenced from one sample in a study of blood T cells in healthy people across ages. It was with a sample-barcoded 5' primer and a J-beta primer mix that a second PCR of roughly 7 to 12 cycles was run. TCRdb re-called the 5' RACE reads through MiXCR, storing one row per CDR3 protein. The repertoire includes around 1,000,000 distinct CDR3 sequences, about 25% of them detected once, and approximately 0.71% sits in the top ten. The data were also submitted as part of a second study, on T cells of mothers and their children.

Sample: blood. The source of these receptors is a girl aged 2 to 10 in good health.

This clonotype was detected a few times. The chain employs TRBV12-5 and TRBJ2-1; perhaps TRBD2 as D (5 bases). Trimming took 3 bases from V and 7 from J, leaving 16 bases between them. CDR1 and CDR2 (germline): LGHNT, FRNRAP. The CDR3 runs to 15 residues. The CDR3 region is CASGLLGATFNEQFF. CDR3 DNA: TGTGCTAGTGGTTTATTGGGAGCAACTTTTAATGAGCAGTTCTTC. Full variable domain (outside the CDR3, taken from reference TRBV12-5 and TRBJ2-1): DARVTQTPRHKVTEMGQEVTMRCQPILGHNTVFWYRQTMMQGLELLAYFRNRAPLDDSGMPKDRFSAEMPDATLATLKIQPSEPRDSAVYFCASGLLGATFNEQFFGPGTRLTVL.

This clonotype showed up just a few times. The V and J genes are TRBV6-1 and TRBJ2-5, with 7 bases fitting TRBD2. The last part of the DNA fits TRBJ2-1 better; the J call may be wrong. Germline V gives CDR1 MNHNS, CDR2 SASEGT. The CDR3 consists of 15 residues. The CDR3: CASSSRDGGIDEQFF. The CDR3 coding sequence is TGTGCCAGCAGCTCCCGGGACGGGGGGATCGATGAGCAGTTCTTC.

CDR3 protein: CASTLLEGTRTGELFF. The CDR3 region has the DNA TGTGCCAGCACCCTCTTGGAGGGCACGAGGACCGGGGAGCTGTTTTTT. The chain links TRBV11-2 to TRBJ2-2, with D possibly being TRBD2 (6 bases). Germline assignment: CDR1 SGHAT and CDR2 FQNNGV. Between the trimmed V and J ends, which lost 7 bases and 5 bases, there was a span of 20 bases. The CDR3 runs to 16 residues.

The chain combines TRBV7-3 with TRBJ2-3, with D perhaps being TRBD1 or TRBD2 (5 bases each). This CDR3 spans 16 amino acids. V was cut by 2 bases and J by 3 bases, with 15 bases left in between. The V gene's germline CDR1 is SGHTA and CDR2 FQGTGA. CDR3 nucleotide sequence: TGTGCCAGCAGCTTATTCGCAGGGACGGGGACAGATACGCAGTATTTT. Protein product: CASSLFAGTGTDTQYF.

The chain is built from TRBV6-5 and TRBJ2-5; 8 bases fit TRBD2. The DNA end favors TRBJ2-1, so the J call may be wrong. Germline CDR1 is MNHEY and CDR2 is SVGAGI. There are 15 residues in the CDR3. The CDR3 loop is CASSYSVAGMVEQFF. The CDR3 DNA follows: TGTGCCAGCAGTTACTCGGTAGCGGGAATGGTTGAGCAGTTCTTC.

This clonotype has only a few counts. V gene TRBV29-1 combines with J gene TRBJ2-1; D may match TRBD1 or TRBD2 (6 bases each). V was cut by 5 bases and J by 8 bases, with 19 bases left in between. The CDR3 has 14 amino acids. CDR1 SQVTM and CDR2 ANQGSEA come from the germline V gene. CDR3 amino acids: CSVTWGATWDEQFF. CDR3 DNA sequence: TGCAGCGTTACCTGGGGGGCCACCTGGGATGAGCAGTTCTTC.

This clonotype was detected a few times. The V call is TRBV28, the J call TRBJ2-1, with TRBD2 identical over 8 bases. Germline CDR1 reads MDHEN; CDR2 reads SYDVKM. The CDR3 contains 16 residues. Trimming at V came to 7 bases and at J to 6 bases, leaving 14 bases not matched to a gene. This CDR3 is CASTLAVGVLSNEQFF. CDR3 DNA: TGTGCCAGCACACTAGCGGTGGGAGTATTGTCCAATGAGCAGTTCTTC.

The rearrangement joins TRBV27 to TRBJ2-7, with D unclear. V lost 6 bases and J 1 base, leaving 16 bases between the germline ends. The CDR3 extends over 15 amino acids. The V gene's germline CDR1 is MNHEY and CDR2 SMNVEV (reference sequence). The CDR3 nucleotides read TGTGCCAGCAGCTCTTACTCTCTCCTTTCCTACGAGCAGTACTTC. Encoded protein: CASSSYSLLSYEQYF.

Only a few counts were recorded for this clonotype. The V call is TRBV4-3, the J call TRBJ1-4; no clear D gene. The V gene's germline CDR1 is LGHNA and CDR2 YSLEER. V lost 0 bases and J 5 bases, leaving 10 bases between the germline ends. The CDR3 is 15 residues long. The CDR3 sequence is CASSQDRAGNEKLFF. DNA for the CDR3: TGCGCCAGCAGCCAAGATCGTGCGGGGAATGAAAAACTGTTTTTT.

The J gene is TRBJ2-2, the V gene TRBV27; D remains ambiguous. Germline V CDR1 and CDR2: MNHEY, SMNVEV (reference sequence). V gave up 3 bases and J gave up 0 bases, with 8 bases separating them. The CDR3 has 15 amino acids. The CDR3 DNA is TGTGCCAGCAGTTTCTTACTACCGAACACCGGGGAGCTGTTTTTT. Amino acids: CASSFLLPNTGELFF.

This clonotype was picked up a small number of times. The rearrangement uses TRBV5-5 and TRBJ2-2; TRBD2 is a possible D gene (6 bases). This CDR3 region has 16 residues. Trimming cost V 0 bases and J 4 bases, with 13 bases left between them. Per germline, CDR1 SGHKS and CDR2 YYEKEE (reference sequence). The CDR3 DNA is TGTGCCAGCAGCTTGGGTACGGGGGAAGGCACCGGGGAGCTGTTTTTT. Its protein is CASSLGTGEGTGELFF.

V gene TRBV5-1 combines with J gene TRBJ2-3; 13 bases fit TRBD2. The CDR3 totals 17 residues. The germline CDR1 and CDR2 sequences are SGHRS and YFSETQ. J gave up 0 bases and V 4 bases, and 5 bases lay outside the gene matches. The CDR3 nucleotides are TGCGCCAGCAGCGAGGGGACTAGCGGGACTAGCACAGATACGCAGTATTTT. It specifies CASSEGTSGTSTDTQYF.

Only a few counts were recorded for this clonotype. This chain joins TRBV20-1 and TRBJ2-1, with D maybe TRBD2 (6 bases). V was cut by 4 bases and J by 3 bases, with 10 bases left in between. CDR1 is DFQATT and CDR2 is SNEGSKA in the germline V gene (reference sequence). The CDR3 has 13 residues. CDR3 sequence reads: CSANSGNYNEQFF. CDR3 DNA sequence: TGCAGTGCTAATAGCGGTAACTACAATGAGCAGTTCTTC.

This clonotype was seen more than once but under ten times. The chain recombines TRBV7-8 with TRBJ1-4; maybe TRBD1 (5 bases). V was clipped by 7 bases and J by 6 bases, with 18 bases between them. The germline CDR1 and CDR2 sequences are SGHVS and FQNEAQ. The CDR3 length is 15 residues. The CDR3 here is CASTAGRLNHEKLFF. The CDR3 DNA is TGTGCCAGCACCGCAGGGCGGTTGAATCATGAAAAACTGTTTTTT.

This clonotype was seen more than once but under ten times. V is TRBV29-1 and J is TRBJ1-1; no clear D gene. CDR3 length equals 13 residues. Trimming removed 7 bases at V and 0 bases at J, with 12 bases between. In germline, CDR1 is SQVTM, CDR2 ANQGSEA. The CDR3 DNA is TGCAGCGCCTCGCCACGGCTGAACACTGAAGCTTTCTTT. Protein product: CSASPRLNTEAFF.

The V and J genes are TRBV4-2 and TRBJ2-7, with 7 bases matching TRBD1. Germline assignment: CDR1 LGHNA and CDR2 YNFKEQ. The CDR3 is made up of 14 amino acids. V gave up 6 bases and J gave up 7 bases; unmatched junction bases: 12. CDR3 protein: CASSHLGQGEEQYF. Written as DNA, the CDR3 is TGTGCCAGCAGTCACCTCGGCCAGGGGGAAGAGCAGTACTTC.

This clonotype showed up just a few times. V usage is TRBV25-1 and J usage is TRBJ2-4, with 7 bases matching TRBD2. There are 17 residues in the CDR3. The germline gives CDR1 MGHDK, CDR2 SYGVNS. V lost 4 bases, J lost 8 bases, and 17 bases stayed unmatched. The CDR3 region is CASSGVRGVVGGDIQYF. As DNA, the CDR3 is TGTGCCAGCAGTGGGGTTCGGGGGGTAGTCGGAGGGGACATTCAGTACTTC.

This clonotype turned up a few times. The rearrangement uses TRBV3-1 and TRBJ2-5, with 7 bases lining up with TRBD1. Germline trimming cut 0 bases from V and 4 bases from J; bases unmatched to any gene: 8. The germline CDR1 and CDR2 sequences are LGHDT and YNNKEL (reference sequence). There are 16 residues in the CDR3. In DNA, the CDR3 is TGTGCCAGCAGCCAAGAGTTGAGCAACAGGGGAGAGACCCAGTACTTC. This codes for CASSQELSNRGETQYF.